The 21 T cell receptor beta chains below were found in one sample sequenced in a study of yellow fever vaccine responses in identical twins. TCRdb redid the calling of the RT-PCR reads with MiXCR, one entry per CDR3 protein. The sample lists some 35,000 distinct CDR3 sequences, about 63% occurring once. The starting material was T cells from blood (PBMCs), unsorted or a sorted subset (not recorded which), obtained before or after yellow fever vaccination (not recorded which). Every receptor here comes from a woman under 30 who received the yellow fever vaccine.

The chain has TRBV20-1 and TRBJ2-5, with a tentative D call TRBD2 (6 bases). The CDR3 has 12 amino acids. V dropped 7 bases and J dropped 3 bases, with 12 bases sitting between them. Germline CDR1 reads DFQATT; CDR2 reads SNEGSKA (reference sequence). CDR3: CSVSGYKETQYF. CDR3 nucleotides: TGCAGTGTTAGCGGATACAAAGAGACCCAGTACTTC.

This rearrangement joins TRBV11-3 to TRBJ1-5, with D perhaps TRBD1 (6 bases). This CDR3 has 15 residues. CDR1 is SGHNT and CDR2 is YENEEA in the germline V gene. V shed 5 bases and J shed 2 bases, with 13 bases lying between them. As DNA, the CDR3 is TGTGCCAGCAGCCCCGAACAGGGCCGCAATCAGCCCCAGCATTTT. Translation gives CASSPEQGRNQPQHF. Filled out from reference TRBV11-3 and TRBJ1-5, the complete variable domain reads EAGVVQSPRYKIIEKKQPVAFWCNPISGHNTLYWYLQNLGQGPELLIRYENEEAVDDSQLPKDRFSAERLKGVDSTLKIQPAELGDSAVYLCASSPEQGRNQPQHFGDGTRLSIL.

This clonotype was observed a handful of times. This chain connects TRBV11-1 to TRBJ2-2; no definite D call. Trimming shortened V by 7 bases and J by 0 bases, and 9 bases separated the two germline ends. CDR1 and CDR2 from the germline V gene are SGHAT and FQDESV (reference sequence). The CDR3 spans 14 residues. Written as DNA, the CDR3 is TGTGCCAGCACCCGGGCGTCGAACACCGGGGAGCTGTTTTTT. This codes for CASTRASNTGELFF. Full variable domain (rest looked up from reference TRBV11-1 and TRBJ2-2): EAEVAQSPRYKITEKSQAVAFWCDPISGHATLYWYRQILGQGPELLVQFQDESVVDDSQLPKDRFSAERLKGVDSTLKIQPAELGDSAMYLCASTRASNTGELFFGEGSRLTVL.

The chain carries TRBV2 and TRBJ1-2; D gene ambiguous. Germline V gene data show CDR1 as SNHLY and CDR2 as FYNNEI. The CDR3 extends over 15 amino acids. V was pared by 4 bases and J by 0 bases, with 12 bases between. The CDR3, as DNA: TGTGCCAGCAGTGCGTACTATGACACTAACTATGGCTACACCTTC. Translating it yields CASSAYYDTNYGYTF.

This clonotype has a single count. The chain joins TRBV11-1 to TRBJ2-2; tentative D call: TRBD1 (5 bases). The CDR3 totals 15 residues. From germline, CDR1 is SGHAT and CDR2 FQDESV (reference sequence). Deletions cut 5 bases from V and 6 bases from J, with 16 bases between. The CDR3 DNA follows: TGTGCCAGCAGCCCCCGAGTGTGGACATCCGGGGAGCTGTTTTTT. It encodes CASSPRVWTSGELFF.

The chain carries TRBV15 and TRBJ2-2, with TRBD1 matching over 9 bases. Germline-derived CDR1 and CDR2 are LNHNV and YYDKDF (reference sequence). This CDR3 spans 16 amino acids. Losses at the gene ends were 5 bases for V and 14 bases for J; bases not matched to a gene: 18. The CDR3 DNA sequence: TGTGCCACCAGCCCTCGCCGGGACAGGGAGTTTATGGGCCTGTTTTTT. It specifies CATSPRRDREFMGLFF. Full variable domain (outside the CDR3, taken from reference TRBV15 and TRBJ2-2): DAMVIQNPRYQVTQFGKPVTLSCSQTLNHNVMYWYQQKSSQAPKLLFHYYDKDFNNEADTPDNFQSRRPNTSFCFLDIRSPGLGDTAMYLCATSPRRDREFMGLFFGEGSRLTVL.

V gene TRBV7-1 combines with J gene TRBJ2-3; D is perhaps TRBD1 (6 bases). TRBV7-1 is noted as an ORF with a role that remains uncertain. This CDR3 spans 15 amino acids. V shed 3 bases and J shed 0 bases, with 10 bases lying between them. The DNA of the CDR3 is TGTGCCAGCAGCTCCCAGGGGTCTAGCACAGATACGCAGTATTTT. The encoded protein is CASSSQGSSTDTQYF.

The chain uses TRBV2 and TRBJ2-7; D not certain. This CDR3 is 14 amino acids long. V lost 1 base and J lost 4, with 11 bases in between. CDR1 and CDR2 from the germline V gene are SNHLY and FYNNEI. CDR3: CASSEDRDSYEQYV. CDR3 DNA: TGTGCCAGCAGTGAAGATAGAGACTCATACGAGCAGTACGTC.

This clonotype appeared a few times. The V and J genes are TRBV18 and TRBJ2-5; D perhaps matches TRBD2 (6 bases). The CDR3 covers 17 residues. V was shortened by 6 bases and J by 4 bases, with 24 bases between the two germline ends. Germline values: CDR1 KGHSH, CDR2 LQKENI. The CDR3: CASSLTATSFTRETQYF. CDR3 in DNA: TGTGCCAGCTCCCTCACCGCCACTAGCTTCACCAGAGAGACCCAGTACTTC.

This chain links TRBV13 with TRBJ2-1, with TRBD2 as a possible D gene (6 bases). V was clipped by 7 bases and J by 9 bases, with 25 bases between them. Germline assignment: CDR1 PRHDT and CDR2 FYEKMQ (reference sequence). The CDR3 loop spans 16 amino acids. The CDR3: CASTPTGGFIASEQFF. Here the CDR3 DNA reads TGTGCCAGCACCCCCACCGGAGGGTTCATCGCCAGTGAGCAGTTCTTC.

The chain recombines TRBV18 with TRBJ1-6, with TRBD1 identical over 7 bases. The CDR3 consists of 14 residues. Germline CDR1 and CDR2: KGHSH and LQKENI. Unmatched junction bases numbered 5, after V lost 6 bases and J lost 6 bases. The CDR3 nucleotides are TGTGCCAGCTCGCCCGGGACAGCTAATTCACCCCTCCACTTT. This codes for CASSPGTANSPLHF.

This chain joins TRBV11-2 and TRBJ2-1; D is perhaps TRBD1 or TRBD2 (6 bases each). The V end was cut by 7 bases, the J end by 2 bases, with 12 bases between. Germline V gene lookup returns CDR1 SGHAT and CDR2 FQNNGV. The CDR3 is 14 amino acids. CDR3 bases: TGTGCCAGCACCCTCCGGGGGCCCTACAATGAGCAGTTCTTC. Translated: CASTLRGPYNEQFF.

This chain joins TRBV18 and TRBJ2-2; D is unresolved. The V gene's germline CDR1 is KGHSH and CDR2 LQKENI. The germline V and J ends were trimmed by 7 bases and 0 bases, with 12 bases remaining between them. There are 15 residues in the CDR3. CDR3: CASLSGFANTGELFF. For the CDR3, the DNA is TGTGCCAGCTTATCGGGCTTTGCGAACACCGGGGAGCTGTTTTTT.

J is TRBJ1-6 and V is TRBV28, with 7 bases aligning to TRBD1. The CDR3 sequence is 14 residues long. Germline CDR1 and CDR2: MDHEN and SYDVKM. Germline trimming cut 5 bases from V and 9 bases from J; bases unmatched to any gene: 7. The CDR3, as DNA: TGTGCCAGCAGTATACAGGGGTTGAGTTCACCCCTCCACTTT. Translated, it gives CASSIQGLSSPLHF.

This rearrangement joins TRBV7-6 to TRBJ2-7; the D gene is possibly TRBD2 (6 bases). There are 14 residues in the CDR3. Germline CDR1 SGHVS, CDR2 FNYEAQ. V was clipped by 5 bases and J by 7 bases, with 18 bases between them. CDR3 nucleotides: TGTGCCAGCAGCCCCCGACTAGGGGAGGAGGAGCAGTACTTC. Translated, it gives CASSPRLGEEEQYF. Looking up the rest from reference TRBV7-6 and TRBJ2-7 gives the full variable domain: GAGVSQSPRYKVTKRGQDVALRCDPISGHVSLYWYRQALGQGPEFLTYFNYEAQQDKSGLPNDRFSAERPEGSISTLTIQRTEQRDSAMYRCASSPRLGEEEQYFGPGTRLTVT.

This clonotype was seen more than once but under ten times. This chain uses TRBV18 with TRBJ1-1; 10 bases are a match to TRBD1. Germline CDR1 KGHSH, CDR2 LQKENI. There are 16 residues in the CDR3. With 4 bases clipped from V and 6 bases from J, the junction kept 11 bases outside the gene matches. CDR3 bases: TGTGCCAGCTCACTACAGGACAGGGGGATTCCCGCTGAAGCTTTCTTT. Residues: CASSLQDRGIPAEAFF.

The chain combines TRBV27 with TRBJ2-1, with TRBD1 matching 8 bases. Germline CDR1 and CDR2: MNHEY and SMNVEV (reference sequence). Trimming removed 4 bases from V and 6 bases from J; junction bases left unmatched: 2. CDR3 size: 13 residues. The CDR3 is CASSSDRVNEQFF. DNA of the CDR3: TGTGCCAGCAGTTCGGACAGGGTCAATGAGCAGTTCTTC.

In this sample, this clonotype turned up a few times. The chain carries TRBV18 and TRBJ1-5; TRBD1 is a possible D gene (5 bases). V shed 5 bases and J shed 5 bases, with 10 bases lying between them. There are 13 residues in the CDR3. Germline loops: CDR1 KGHSH, CDR2 LQKENI. CDR3 in DNA: TGTGCCAGCTCAGCAGGCAGGGATCAGCCCCAGCATTTT. Protein: CASSAGRDQPQHF.

This clonotype was seen a handful of times. The J gene is TRBJ2-1, the V gene TRBV24-1, with D uncertain. The CDR3 covers 14 residues. Germline V gene sequence: CDR1 KGHDR, CDR2 SFDVKD. V was trimmed by 1 base and J by 6 bases, leaving 9 bases between them. The CDR3 DNA is TGTGCCACCAGTGATTTCAGTCGGTTCAATGAGCAGTTCTTC. As protein: CATSDFSRFNEQFF.

V usage is TRBV7-1 and J usage is TRBJ2-1; TRBD2 matches 8 bases. TRBV7-1 has ORF status, its function being uncertain. V was pared by 2 bases and J by 0 bases, with 9 bases of the junction left unmatched. The CDR3 length is 18 residues. The CDR3 loop reads CASSSPGLGLPSYNEQFF. Written as DNA, the CDR3 is TGTGCCAGCAGCTCACCGGGACTAGGCCTGCCCTCCTACAATGAGCAGTTCTTC.

The chain couples TRBV20-1 to TRBJ2-1; no clear D gene. Trimming pared 0 bases from V and 8 bases from J, leaving 11 bases between. The CDR3 runs to 13 residues. From germline, CDR1 is DFQATT and CDR2 SNEGSKA (reference sequence). This CDR3 is CSARDPLAYEQFF. The CDR3 bases are TGCAGTGCTAGAGACCCCCTTGCATATGAGCAGTTCTTC.